One sample yielded the 12 T cell receptor beta chains listed below, sequenced in a study of T-cell memory formation after mild COVID-19. TCRdb fed the 5' RACE reads into MiXCR, producing one record per CDR3 protein. The repertoire holds fewer than 90,000 distinct CDR3 sequences, with roughly 13% as singletons. What was sequenced was PBMCs or a T cell subset sorted from them (not recorded which). These receptors all come from a young man who had mild COVID-19 (a few samples of this study predate the infection). Cell type and time point are not known.

The gene calls are TRBV7-2 and TRBJ1-6; no firm D call. CDR1 is SGHTA, CDR2 FQGNSA, per germline. Trimming stripped 1 base from V and 6 bases from J, with 13 bases between. CDR3 length equals 16 residues. The DNA of the CDR3 is TGTGCCAGCAGCTTAGACATGTGGTTCGTTAATTCACCCCTCCACTTT. Residues: CASSLDMWFVNSPLHF.

This clonotype was picked up many times. The chain couples TRBV29-1 to TRBJ2-1, with D perhaps matching TRBD2 (6 bases). Germline lookup yields CDR1 SQVTM and CDR2 ANQGSEA. This CDR3 contains 15 residues. The ends were cut back, 6 bases at V and 8 bases at J, with 23 bases in the middle. The CDR3 DNA follows: TGCAGCGTGGTGGGACTTTACTTTCCTCCCTATGAGCAGTTCTTC. It yields the protein CSVVGLYFPPYEQFF.

This chain links TRBV29-1 with TRBJ2-2, with D perhaps TRBD1 (5 bases). V gave up 7 bases and J gave up 7 bases, with 13 bases separating them. Germline CDR1 reads SQVTM; CDR2 reads ANQGSEA. The CDR3 has 12 amino acids. The CDR3 spells CSARGASGELFF. In DNA, the CDR3 is TGCAGCGCCCGTGGGGCGAGCGGGGAGCTGTTTTTT.

This clonotype was observed a handful of times. J is TRBJ2-3 and V is TRBV7-2; maybe TRBD2 (6 bases). Germline V gene data show CDR1 as SGHTA and CDR2 as FQGNSA. The CDR3 extends over 13 amino acids. CDR3 coding DNA: TGTGCAGTGGCGGGAACGATCACAGATACGCAGTATTTT. Protein: CAVAGTITDTQYF.

This clonotype turned up a few times. The V call is TRBV7-6, the J call TRBJ2-5; TRBD2 agrees at 10 bases. The V gene end was trimmed by 6 bases and the J gene end by 5 bases; junction bases not matched to a gene: 6. Looked up from germline, CDR1 is SGHVS and CDR2 is FNYEAQ. The CDR3 consists of 14 residues. The CDR3 sequence is CASRLAGEVETQYF. Written as DNA, the CDR3 is TGTGCCAGCAGGCTAGCGGGGGAGGTGGAGACCCAGTACTTC.

This clonotype was seen only a few times. This chain connects TRBV7-2 to TRBJ2-1, with 8 positions matching TRBD1. Losses at the gene ends were 5 bases for V and 1 base for J; bases not matched to a gene: 7. This CDR3 is 16 amino acids long. The germline V gene encodes CDR1 SGHTA and CDR2 FQGNSA. CDR3: CASSPFRDRSYNEQFF. CDR3 bases: TGTGCCAGCAGCCCCTTCCGGGACAGGTCCTACAATGAGCAGTTCTTC.

This clonotype was recorded a few times. V usage is TRBV19 and J usage is TRBJ1-4; possible D gene TRBD1, 5 bases. The CDR3 contains 15 residues. Germline assignment: CDR1 LNHDA and CDR2 SQIVND (reference sequence). Trimming stripped 9 bases from V and 0 bases from J, with 14 bases between. The CDR3 region has the DNA TGTGCCAGCAAAGACAGAGACGCAACTAATGAAAAACTGTTTTTT. Its translation: CASKDRDATNEKLFF.

The J gene is TRBJ2-1, the V gene TRBV20-1; possible D gene TRBD2, 5 bases. The CDR3 totals 15 residues. Trimming removed 5 bases from V and 3 bases from J, with 17 bases in between. Germline V gives CDR1 DFQATT, CDR2 SNEGSKA (reference sequence). This CDR3 reads CSAFTSGGYYNEQFF. The DNA of the CDR3 is TGCAGTGCTTTCACCAGCGGTGGGTACTACAATGAGCAGTTCTTC.

DNA of the CDR3: TGTGCCAGCAGCTTTGGAGTCTACGAGCAGTACGTC. Encoded protein: CASSFGVYEQYV. This chain connects TRBV7-9 to TRBJ2-7; no clear D gene. Trimming removed 3 bases at V and 3 bases at J, with 6 bases between. In germline, CDR1 is SEHNR, CDR2 FQNEAQ (reference sequence). The CDR3 length is 12 residues.

This clonotype appeared many times. The genes are TRBV20-1 and TRBJ2-1, with 7 bases identical to TRBD1. Germline V gives CDR1 DFQATT, CDR2 SNEGSKA (reference sequence). There are 15 residues in the CDR3. The ends lost 3 bases at V and 2 bases at J; junction bases unmatched: 7. This CDR3 is CSARDRTGPYNEQFF. The DNA for the CDR3 is TGCAGTGCTAGGGACCGGACAGGTCCCTACAATGAGCAGTTCTTC.

This clonotype has only a few counts. J is TRBJ2-7 and V is TRBV12-3 or TRBV12-4; 10 bases map to TRBD1. Unmatched junction bases numbered 8, after V lost 9 bases and J lost 3 bases. This CDR3 contains 14 residues. The CDR3 nucleotides are TGTGCCAGGACAGTGTGGACAGGGGGCTACGAGCAGTACGTC. It translates to CARTVWTGGYEQYV.

This clonotype was seen only a few times. J is TRBJ2-5 and V is TRBV6-5; D call uncertain. CDR1 is MNHEY and CDR2 is SVGAGI in the germline V gene. This CDR3 region has 13 residues. V was pared by 2 bases and J by 5 bases, with 9 bases between. This CDR3 is CASSYRRTETQYF. The DNA for the CDR3 is TGTGCCAGCAGTTACAGGCGGACGGAGACCCAGTACTTC.